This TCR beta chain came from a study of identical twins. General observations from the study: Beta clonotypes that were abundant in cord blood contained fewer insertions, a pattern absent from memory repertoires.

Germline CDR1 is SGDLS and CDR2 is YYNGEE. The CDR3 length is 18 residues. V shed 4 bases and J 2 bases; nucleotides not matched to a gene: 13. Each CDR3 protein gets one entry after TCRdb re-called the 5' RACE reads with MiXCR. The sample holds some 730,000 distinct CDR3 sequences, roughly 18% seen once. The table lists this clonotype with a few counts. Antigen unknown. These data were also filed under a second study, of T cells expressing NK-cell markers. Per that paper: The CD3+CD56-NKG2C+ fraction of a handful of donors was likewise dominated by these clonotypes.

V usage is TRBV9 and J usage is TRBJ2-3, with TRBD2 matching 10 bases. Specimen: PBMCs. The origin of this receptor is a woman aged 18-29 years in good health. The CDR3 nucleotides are TGTGCCAGCAGCTCCTCTAGCGGGGGCCCTCATGCCACAGATACGCAGTATTTT. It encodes CASSSSSGGPHATDTQYF.